A single sample is the source of the 28 T cell receptor beta chains below, sequenced in a study of response to subunit inactivated influenza vaccine. Each CDR3 protein gets one entry after TCRdb re-called the RT-PCR reads with MiXCR. This sample has about 780,000 distinct CDR3 sequences, with less than 20% found just once. Sequencing used PBMCs from blood, obtained around 5 days after vaccination. The origin of the receptors is a man over 45 who received an inactivated influenza vaccine.

The sample holds many counts of this clonotype. The chain combines TRBV12-3 or TRBV12-4 with TRBJ1-1; D not resolved. This CDR3 is built from 14 residues. The ends were cut back, 3 bases at V and 0 bases at J, with 8 bases in the middle. The CDR3 protein is CASSLGTMNTEAFF. The CDR3 DNA is TGTGCCAGCAGTTTGGGCACCATGAACACTGAAGCTTTCTTT.

This CDR3 is CASTPSLNTGELFF. Written as DNA, the CDR3 is TGTGCCAGCACCCCTTCGCTGAACACCGGGGAGCTGTTTTTT. V usage is TRBV7-7 and J usage is TRBJ2-2; the D is unclear. The V gene's germline CDR1 is SSHAT and CDR2 FNYEAQ (reference sequence). The CDR3 totals 14 residues. The ends were cut back, 7 bases at V and 1 base at J, with 10 bases in the middle. The complete variable domain, with remaining parts taken from reference TRBV7-7 and TRBJ2-2, reads GAGVSQSPRYKVTKRGQDVTLRCDPISSHATLYWYQQALGQGPEFLTYFNYEAQPDKSGLPSDRFSAERPEGSISTLTIQRTEQRDSAMYRCASTPSLNTGELFFGEGSRLTVL.

The CDR3 coding sequence is TGCAGCGTGGAGTTAGCGACACGAGTTTACAATGAGCAGTTCTTC. Protein product: CSVELATRVYNEQFF. V and J are TRBV29-1 and TRBJ2-1; the D gene is possibly TRBD2 (5 bases). The CDR3 is 15 amino acids. The germline V gene has CDR1 SQVTM and CDR2 ANQGSEA. Trimming removed 6 bases from V and 4 bases from J, with 19 bases in between.

This clonotype was found many times. This sequence joins TRBV29-1 and TRBJ2-1, with 7 nucleotides matching TRBD2. The CDR3 has 14 residues. Germline V CDR1 and CDR2: SQVTM, ANQGSEA. The ends lost 5 bases at V and 0 bases at J; junction bases unmatched: 4. The CDR3, as DNA: TGCAGCGTTAGGGGAGGGAGCTCCTACAATGAGCAGTTCTTC. Encoded protein: CSVRGGSSYNEQFF.

The gene calls are TRBV18 and TRBJ1-6, with 7 bases matching TRBD1. The CDR3 runs to 14 residues. Germline assignment: CDR1 KGHSH and CDR2 LQKENI. J lost 9 bases, V lost 5 bases, and 7 bases had no gene match. CDR3 sequence: CASSATGAGSPLHF. The CDR3 coding sequence is TGTGCCAGCTCAGCTACAGGGGCCGGTTCACCCCTCCACTTT. Combining the CDR3 with reference TRBV18 and TRBJ1-6 gives the whole variable domain NAGVMQNPRHLVRRRGQEARLRCSPMKGHSHVYWYRQLPEEGLKFMVYLQKENIIDESGMPKERFSAEFPKEGPSILRIQQVVRGDSAAYFCASSATGAGSPLHFGNGTRLTVT.

This chain links TRBV7-8 with TRBJ2-5; a weak D match, TRBD2 (6 bases). Trimming stripped 5 bases from V and 1 base from J, with 11 bases between. The CDR3 consists of 14 residues. The germline gives CDR1 SGHVS, CDR2 FQNEAQ. CDR3 amino acids: CASSHRLVQETQYF. CDR3 DNA: TGTGCCAGCAGCCACAGACTAGTCCAAGAGACCCAGTACTTC.

This clonotype was counted only a few times. This chain links TRBV5-1 with TRBJ2-1; the match to TRBD1 covers 11 bases. The CDR3 is made up of 15 amino acids. The germline gives CDR1 SGHRS, CDR2 YFSETQ. V lost 2 bases, J lost 5 bases, and 3 bases stayed unmatched. CDR3 coding DNA: TGCGCCAGCAGCTTCGGGACAGGGGGTGACAATGAGCAGTTCTTC. Translation: CASSFGTGGDNEQFF. The whole variable domain, remainder taken from reference TRBV5-1 and TRBJ2-1, is KAGVTQTPRYLIKTRGQQVTLSCSPISGHRSVSWYQQTPGQGLQFLFEYFSETQRNKGNFPGRFSGRQFSNSRSEMNVSTLELGDSALYLCASSFGTGGDNEQFFGPGTRLTVL.

This clonotype was detected many times. The chain combines TRBV12-3 or TRBV12-4 with TRBJ2-7, with 7 bases identical to TRBD1. With 5 bases clipped from V and 2 bases from J, the junction kept 3 bases outside the gene matches. The CDR3 sequence is 13 residues long. The CDR3 nucleotides read TGTGCCAGCAGTGAGGGACAGACCTACGAGCAGTACTTC. Protein sequence: CASSEGQTYEQYF.

As DNA, the CDR3 is TGCAGCGTTGGGGATACGCAGTATTTT. Protein product: CSVGDTQYF. The chain carries TRBV29-1 and TRBJ2-3; D remains ambiguous. The CDR3 has 9 residues. Germline V lookup: CDR1 SQVTM, CDR2 ANQGSEA. Trimming cost V 4 bases and J 6 bases, with 2 bases left between them.

Here the CDR3 reads CATSATGRTGEYGYTF. The CDR3 bases are TGTGCCACCAGTGCAACTGGCCGGACAGGGGAGTATGGCTACACCTTC. The chain has TRBV24-1 and TRBJ1-2, with TRBD1 identical over 9 bases. The CDR3 extends over 16 amino acids. Germline CDR1 reads KGHDR; CDR2 reads SFDVKD. The junction had 11 bases not matched to a gene; V was cut back by 5 bases and J by 5 bases.

The chain joins TRBV20-1 to TRBJ2-1, with 13 bases matching TRBD2. CDR3 length: 20 residues. Germline CDR1 is DFQATT and CDR2 is SNEGSKA (reference sequence). V shed 1 base, J shed 9 bases, and the junction held 21 bases outside the gene matches. The CDR3 coding sequence is TGCAGTGCTAGAGCCGTATCATTCTTACCGGGACTAGCGGGGATCGGTGAGCAGTTCTTC. Amino acid sequence: CSARAVSFLPGLAGIGEQFF.

This clonotype came up a few times. One end of the junction fails to match germline, which may point to a read error. The genes are TRBV5-1 and TRBJ2-3; tentative D call: TRBD2 (5 bases). Looked up from germline, CDR1 is SGHRS and CDR2 is YFSETQ. This CDR3 has 14 amino acids. The CDR3 loop reads CASSLGGSGDTQYF. The CDR3 DNA reads as TGTGCTAGCAGCTTAGGTGGCTCCGGAGATACGCAGTATTTT.

This clonotype was detected ten times or more. The genes are TRBV29-1 and TRBJ2-3; D is undetermined. The V end lost 4 bases, the J end lost 1 base, and 15 bases lay between the germline ends. CDR1 is SQVTM and CDR2 is ANQGSEA in the germline V gene. CDR3 size: 15 residues. The CDR3 loop is CSVGRATPRTDTQYF. The CDR3 nucleotides read TGCAGCGTTGGTCGAGCCACTCCCCGCACAGATACGCAGTATTTT.

This clonotype was picked up a small number of times. The rearrangement joins TRBV20-1 to TRBJ2-7; 7 bases line up with TRBD2. V was clipped by 3 bases and J by 4 bases; unmatched bases: 9. In germline, CDR1 is DFQATT, CDR2 SNEGSKA (reference sequence). CDR3 size: 14 residues. The CDR3 sequence is CSASPPGTTYEQYF. In DNA, the CDR3 is TGCAGTGCTAGCCCCCCCGGGACTACATACGAGCAGTACTTC.

This clonotype was detected many times. The chain combines TRBV12-3 or TRBV12-4 with TRBJ1-1, with D unresolved. The V end lost 7 bases, the J end lost 11 bases, and 14 bases lay between the germline ends. The CDR3 totals 11 residues. The CDR3 reads CASIHAGYAFF. CDR3 coding DNA: TGTGCCAGCATTCATGCAGGATACGCTTTCTTT.

This clonotype was seen just once. The chain recombines TRBV7-8 with TRBJ2-1; D is perhaps TRBD2 (7 bases). Germline values: CDR1 SGHVS, CDR2 FQNEAQ. Trimming took off 1 base at V and 3 bases at J, with 19 bases between the two ends. CDR3 length: 18 amino acids. The DNA for the CDR3 is TGTGCCAGCAGCTTAGTTCGCACAGCGGGACATATCTACAATGAGCAGTTCTTC. This translates into CASSLVRTAGHIYNEQFF.

In its sample, this clonotype was seen a few times. CDR3 sequence (DNA): TGTGCCAGCAGTTTACGGGGACTAGATACGCAGTATTTT. As protein: CASSLRGLDTQYF. The genes are TRBV28 and TRBJ2-3; D might be TRBD2 (6 bases). Germline values: CDR1 MDHEN, CDR2 SYDVKM. The CDR3 has 13 amino acids. The germline V and J ends were trimmed by 2 bases and 5 bases, with 8 bases remaining between them.

The CDR3 DNA is TGCAGTGCCCTCCTAGTGACAGGGGCTGGCTACACCTTC. This codes for CSALLVTGAGYTF. The rearrangement uses TRBV20-1 and TRBJ1-2, with 8 positions matching TRBD1. The trim removed 6 bases at V and 7 bases at J, leaving 10 bases unmatched. There are 13 residues in the CDR3. Germline V gene lookup returns CDR1 DFQATT and CDR2 SNEGSKA (reference sequence).

The chain joins TRBV20-1 to TRBJ1-2, with D hard to call. Trimming pared 1 base from V and 1 base from J, leaving 13 bases between. There are 15 residues in the CDR3. Per the germline V gene, CDR1 is DFQATT and CDR2 is SNEGSKA (reference sequence). DNA of the CDR3: TGCAGTGCTAGAGGGAGAGGCAGGCTTAACTATGGCTACACCTTC. This gives the protein CSARGRGRLNYGYTF.

This clonotype was seen ten or more times. CDR3 residues: CASSEGSYEQYF. The CDR3 DNA sequence: TGTGCCAGCAGTGAGGGGTCCTACGAGCAGTACTTC. The chain recombines TRBV25-1 with TRBJ2-7; no clear D gene. The CDR3 length is 12 residues. Trimming cost V 3 bases and J 1 base, with 4 bases left between them. Germline loops: CDR1 MGHDK, CDR2 SYGVNS.

Only a few counts were recorded for this clonotype. The rearrangement uses TRBV6-6 and TRBJ1-1; no definite D call. The V gene lost 5 bases and the J gene lost 3 bases, with 10 bases spanning the gap. Germline lookup yields CDR1 MNHNY and CDR2 SVGAGI (reference sequence). The CDR3 length is 13 residues. The CDR3 region has the DNA TGTGCCAGCAGTAACGAGTTGCACACTGAAGCTTTCTTT. Protein product: CASSNELHTEAFF.

The chain carries TRBV6-2 or TRBV6-3 and TRBJ2-3; 9 nucleotides agree with TRBD2. The V and J ends lost 4 bases and 0 bases, in that order; junction bases with no gene match: 5. There are 16 residues in the CDR3. CDR1 MNHEY and CDR2 SVGEGT come from the germline V gene. The CDR3 spells CASSFRLAGSTDTQYF. CDR3 sequence (DNA): TGTGCCAGCAGTTTCCGGCTAGCGGGGAGCACAGATACGCAGTATTTT.

This clonotype appeared a few times. This rearrangement joins TRBV28 to TRBJ2-2, with D perhaps TRBD1 (6 bases). Germline lookup yields CDR1 MDHEN and CDR2 SYDVKM. This CDR3 has 14 residues. Trimming shortened V by 6 bases and J by 1 base, and 9 bases separated the two germline ends. The DNA for the CDR3 is TGTGCCAGCAGGCTGACAGGGAACACCGGGGAGCTGTTTTTT. Encoded protein: CASRLTGNTGELFF.

The chain couples TRBV5-4 to TRBJ2-3, with unresolved D. V was clipped by 0 bases and J by 4 bases, with 9 bases between them. The CDR3 contains 14 residues. CDR1 is SGHNT, CDR2 YYREEE, per germline (reference sequence). The CDR3: CASSLGGSPDTQYF. The CDR3 DNA reads as TGTGCCAGCAGCTTGGGGGGTAGCCCAGATACGCAGTATTTT.

This rearrangement joins TRBV5-1 to TRBJ1-4; 9 bases line up with TRBD1. The germline CDR1 and CDR2 sequences are SGHRS and YFSETQ. This CDR3 comprises 14 residues. Trimming removed 4 bases from V and 6 bases from J; junction bases left unmatched: 4. The chain's CDR3 is CASSADRGDEKLFF. CDR3 sequence (DNA): TGCGCCAGCAGCGCGGACAGGGGAGATGAAAAACTGTTTTTT.

This clonotype has more than one count but fewer than ten. The V and J genes are TRBV6-1 and TRBJ2-1; possibly TRBD2 for D (6 bases). CDR3 size: 19 residues. The germline V gene encodes CDR1 MNHNS and CDR2 SASEGT. The V gene lost 5 bases and the J gene lost 5 bases, with 28 bases spanning the gap. The CDR3, as DNA: TGTGCCAGCAGTCTGGGGGACTCCAAAAGGGGCCTGGCCAACAATGAGCAGTTCTTC. This gives the protein CASSLGDSKRGLANNEQFF.

The rearrangement uses TRBV5-1 and TRBJ2-3, with 11 bases lining up with TRBD2. Germline loops: CDR1 SGHRS, CDR2 YFSETQ. The CDR3 length is 16 residues. The trim removed 0 bases at V and 6 bases at J, leaving 6 bases unmatched. For the CDR3, the DNA is TGCGCCAGCAGCTTGGCCGCGGCTAGCGGGGGGGATACGCAGTATTTT. Amino acids: CASSLAAASGGDTQYF.

In its sample, this clonotype was seen a few times. The chain employs TRBV5-1 and TRBJ2-5, with TRBD2 identical over 8 bases. This CDR3 has 17 residues. V shed 4 bases and J 0 bases; nucleotides not matched to a gene: 11. The germline V gene has CDR1 SGHRS and CDR2 YFSETQ. CDR3 coding DNA: TGCGCCAGCAGCCGAACCACTAGCGGAGGGTACCAAGAGACCCAGTACTTC. This translates into CASSRTTSGGYQETQYF.